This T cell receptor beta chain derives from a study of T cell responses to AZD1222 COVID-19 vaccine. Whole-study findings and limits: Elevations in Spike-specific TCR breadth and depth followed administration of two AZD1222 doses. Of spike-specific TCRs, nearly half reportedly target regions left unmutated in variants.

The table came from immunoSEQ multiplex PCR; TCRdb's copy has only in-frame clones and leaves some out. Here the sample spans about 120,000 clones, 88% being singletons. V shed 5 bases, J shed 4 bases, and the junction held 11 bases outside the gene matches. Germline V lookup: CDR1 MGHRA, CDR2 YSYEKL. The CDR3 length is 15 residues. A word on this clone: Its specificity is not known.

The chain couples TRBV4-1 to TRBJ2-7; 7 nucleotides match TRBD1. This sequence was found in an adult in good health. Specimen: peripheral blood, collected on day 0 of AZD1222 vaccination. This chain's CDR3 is CASSDMTGSFYEQYF. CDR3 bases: TGCGCCAGCAGCGACATGACAGGGAGTTTTTACGAGCAGTACTTC.